This is a list of T cell receptor beta chains from one sample in a study of radiation and T cells in renal cell carcinoma. Sequenced by immunoSEQ multiplex PCR; TCRdb stores in-frame clones only, minus some. The sample carries around 140,000 clones, less than 90% recorded once. This specimen consisted of blood, obtained from a patient whose treatment included radiotherapy and nephrectomy. The receptors originated from a woman aged 70-85 years with renal cell carcinoma. Each CDR3 is given with its conserved first and last residue. D genes are given only for firm matches. Only part of the rows carry a size: once, few, many, or a class if the clone is expanded.

CDR3nt: TGTGCCAGCAGCCAAGGGGGCGCGAATGAAAAACTGTTTTTT
CDR3aa: CASSQGGANEKLFF
j_gene: TRBJ1-4
d_gene: TRBD1
abundance: .
v_gene: TRBV7-6

CDR3nt: TGTGCCATCAGTGATCCCGGGACACAGGCCTACGAGCAGTACTTC
CDR3aa: CAISDPGTQAYEQYF
j_gene: TRBJ2-7
d_gene: .
abundance: .
v_gene: TRBV10-3

CDR3nt: TGTGCCAGCAGCTCTGACAGCTACCACGCTAATGAAAAACTGTTTTTT
CDR3aa: CASSSDSYHANEKLFF
j_gene: TRBJ1-4
d_gene: .
abundance: few
v_gene: TRBV9

CDR3nt: TGCGCCAGCAGCCAAGATAACAGGGGGGCTGATGCTTTCTTT
CDR3aa: CASSQDNRGADAFF
j_gene: TRBJ1-1
d_gene: TRBD1
abundance: .
v_gene: TRBV4-1

CDR3nt: TGTGCCAGCAGCTTAGGTAGAGGGTTCAGTGGCTACACCTTC
CDR3aa: CASSLGRGFSGYTF
j_gene: TRBJ1-2
d_gene: .
abundance: .
v_gene: TRBV11-2

CDR3nt: TGTGCCAGCAGCCTTGGGGAGGGTCACGAGTTCTTC
CDR3aa: CASSLGEGHEFF
j_gene: TRBJ2-1
d_gene: TRBD2
abundance: .
v_gene: TRBV5-6

CDR3nt: TGTGCCAGCAGTTCTCTCATCGAGGGTGAAGCTTTCTTT
CDR3aa: CASSSLIEGEAFF
j_gene: TRBJ1-1
d_gene: .
abundance: .
v_gene: TRBV28

CDR3nt: TGTGCCAGCAGCCAAGATACCATCTATGGCTACACCTTC
CDR3aa: CASSQDTIYGYTF
j_gene: TRBJ1-2
d_gene: .
abundance: .
v_gene: TRBV14

CDR3nt: TGTGCCAGCAGCTTGGCCCAGGTCCTTGGGGCTGATACGCAGTATTTT
CDR3aa: CASSLAQVLGADTQYF
j_gene: TRBJ2-3
d_gene: .
abundance: .
v_gene: TRBV5-6

CDR3nt: TGTGCCAGCAGTTCGGGACTCCCGGGGGAGCAGTACTTC
CDR3aa: CASSSGLPGEQYF
j_gene: TRBJ2-7
d_gene: .
abundance: once
v_gene: TRBV28

CDR3nt: TGCGCCAGCAGCCGGGGAGGTCAGGGTGTACTTGGGAACACTGAAGCTTTCTTT
CDR3aa: CASSRGGQGVLGNTEAFF
j_gene: TRBJ1-1
d_gene: .
abundance: .
v_gene: TRBV5-1

CDR3nt: TGCGCCAGCAGCCAAGTCAGGGCTAATCAGCCCCAGCATTTT
CDR3aa: CASSQVRANQPQHF
j_gene: TRBJ1-5
d_gene: .
abundance: few
v_gene: TRBV4-1

CDR3nt: TGTGCCAGCAGCTTCCCAAGCCCGGGAGAGACCCAGTACTTC
CDR3aa: CASSFPSPGETQYF
j_gene: TRBJ2-5
d_gene: .
abundance: .
v_gene: TRBV7-8

CDR3nt: TGTGCCAGCTCACCACCCCCGGTGTCAACTAATGAAAAACTGTTTTTT
CDR3aa: CASSPPPVSTNEKLFF
j_gene: TRBJ1-4
d_gene: .
abundance: .
v_gene: TRBV18

CDR3nt: TGTGCCAGCAGCTTAGCTGCGAACGGGGAGCTGTTTTTT
CDR3aa: CASSLAANGELFF
j_gene: TRBJ2-2
d_gene: .
abundance: .
v_gene: TRBV11-3

CDR3nt: TGCGCCAGCAGCCAAGATTCGGGACTAGGCTACAATGAGCAGTTCTTC
CDR3aa: CASSQDSGLGYNEQFF
j_gene: TRBJ2-1
d_gene: TRBD2
abundance: .
v_gene: TRBV4-3

CDR3nt: TGTGCCTGGACCCAGGGAAGCTCCTACGAGCAGTACTTC
CDR3aa: CAWTQGSSYEQYF
j_gene: TRBJ2-7
d_gene: .
abundance: once
v_gene: TRBV30

CDR3nt: TGTGCCAGCAGCTCGGGACTAGCACGGGGTGAGCAGTTCTTC
CDR3aa: CASSSGLARGEQFF
j_gene: TRBJ2-1
d_gene: TRBD2
abundance: .
v_gene: TRBV5-4

CDR3nt: TGTGCCAGCAGCCAAGAAAGGTTGGGGGGCGAGCAGTTCTTC
CDR3aa: CASSQERLGGEQFF
j_gene: TRBJ2-1
d_gene: .
abundance: .
v_gene: TRBV4-2

CDR3nt: TGTGCCAGCACTCCGGGGCTAGCGAACACTGAAGCTTTCTTT
CDR3aa: CASTPGLANTEAFF
j_gene: TRBJ1-1
d_gene: .
abundance: .
v_gene: TRBV7-2

CDR3nt: TGTGCCAGCACCAATTGGGGGAGCTCCTACAATGAGCAGTTCTTC
CDR3aa: CASTNWGSSYNEQFF
j_gene: TRBJ2-1
d_gene: .
abundance: .
v_gene: TRBV5-6

CDR3nt: TGTGCCAGCAGCCGGGACAACTTAAACACTGAAGCTTTCTTT
CDR3aa: CASSRDNLNTEAFF
j_gene: TRBJ1-1
d_gene: .
abundance: .
v_gene: TRBV7-2

CDR3nt: TGTGCCTGGAGTGTACAGGGAAGGGCTGAAGCTTTCTTT
CDR3aa: CAWSVQGRAEAFF
j_gene: TRBJ1-1
d_gene: .
abundance: .
v_gene: TRBV30

CDR3nt: TGTGCCAGCAGCGTAGCCGGGGCAAGCAACTATGGCTACACCTTC
CDR3aa: CASSVAGASNYGYTF
j_gene: TRBJ1-2
d_gene: .
abundance: .
v_gene: TRBV9

CDR3nt: TGTGCCTGGAGTGTACGCCCGGACAGGGGCGAGCAGTACTTC
CDR3aa: CAWSVRPDRGEQYF
j_gene: TRBJ2-7
d_gene: TRBD1
abundance: .
v_gene: TRBV30

CDR3nt: TGTGCCAGCAGCTTGGAGTCGGGGGGCCATGGCTACACCTTC
CDR3aa: CASSLESGGHGYTF
j_gene: TRBJ1-2
d_gene: .
abundance: .
v_gene: TRBV5-8

CDR3nt: TGCAGCGTGCGACCCCTAGCTAACTATGGCTACACCTTC
CDR3aa: CSVRPLANYGYTF
j_gene: TRBJ1-2
d_gene: .
abundance: .
v_gene: TRBV29-1

CDR3nt: TGTGCCAGCAGTTTAGGCGCGTACCAAGAGACCCAGTACTTC
CDR3aa: CASSLGAYQETQYF
j_gene: TRBJ2-5
d_gene: .
abundance: .
v_gene: TRBV27

CDR3nt: TGTGCCAGCAGTGACTCCCCTGCAGAGACCCAGTACTTC
CDR3aa: CASSDSPAETQYF
j_gene: TRBJ2-5
d_gene: .
abundance: .
v_gene: TRBV6-4

CDR3nt: TGTGCCAGCAGCCCAACGGACAGGCGGGGCTACACCTTC
CDR3aa: CASSPTDRRGYTF
j_gene: TRBJ1-2
d_gene: TRBD1
abundance: .
v_gene: TRBV7-2

CDR3nt: TGTGCCAGCAGCTCGACAGGTTCTAATTCACCCCTCCACTTT
CDR3aa: CASSSTGSNSPLHF
j_gene: TRBJ1-6
d_gene: .
abundance: .
v_gene: TRBV7-9

CDR3nt: TGTGCCAGCAGCCCGGACAGGAATGAAGCTTTCTTT
CDR3aa: CASSPDRNEAFF
j_gene: TRBJ1-1
d_gene: TRBD1
abundance: .
v_gene: TRBV11-2

CDR3nt: TGTGCCAGCAGCTTAAAGGCAGGTGGAGTCACCGGGGAGCTGTTTTTT
CDR3aa: CASSLKAGGVTGELFF
j_gene: TRBJ2-2
d_gene: .
abundance: .
v_gene: TRBV13

CDR3nt: TGTGCCAGCAGTTACTCACGGCGTATCTCTGGAAACACCATATATTTT
CDR3aa: CASSYSRRISGNTIYF
j_gene: TRBJ1-3
d_gene: .
abundance: .
v_gene: TRBV6-5

CDR3nt: TGTGCCTGGAGTGAGCCGTACCACGAGCAGTACTTC
CDR3aa: CAWSEPYHEQYF
j_gene: TRBJ2-7
d_gene: .
abundance: once
v_gene: TRBV30

CDR3nt: TGCGCCAGCAGCCAAGAGGCAGCGGGGGTGGTCTACAATGAGCAGTTCTTC
CDR3aa: CASSQEAAGVVYNEQFF
j_gene: TRBJ2-1
d_gene: TRBD2
abundance: .
v_gene: TRBV4-1

CDR3nt: TGTGCCTGGAACGATAGGGGTACCGGGGAGCTGTTTTTT
CDR3aa: CAWNDRGTGELFF
j_gene: TRBJ2-2
d_gene: .
abundance: once
v_gene: TRBV30

CDR3nt: TGTGCCAGCAGTGGCCCGGGACAGTATAATTCACCCCTCCACTTT
CDR3aa: CASSGPGQYNSPLHF
j_gene: TRBJ1-6
d_gene: TRBD1
abundance: .
v_gene: TRBV6-1

CDR3nt: TGCGCCAGCAGCTTGGGCCCAACAGGGTCGAGTGAAAAACTGTTTTTT
CDR3aa: CASSLGPTGSSEKLFF
j_gene: TRBJ1-4
d_gene: .
abundance: .
v_gene: TRBV5-1

CDR3nt: TGCGCCAGCAGCTTGGAGGTGGAGGCAGATACGCAGTATTTT
CDR3aa: CASSLEVEADTQYF
j_gene: TRBJ2-3
d_gene: .
abundance: .
v_gene: TRBV5-1

CDR3nt: TGTGCCAGCAGCTTGGGGGGGCGGAGAGGCTACACCTTC
CDR3aa: CASSLGGRRGYTF
j_gene: TRBJ1-2
d_gene: .
abundance: .
v_gene: TRBV5-6

CDR3nt: TGTGCCAGTAGGGCGCAGGGGCGAACTGAAGCTTTCTTT
CDR3aa: CASRAQGRTEAFF
j_gene: TRBJ1-1
d_gene: .
abundance: .
v_gene: TRBV19

CDR3nt: TGTGCCAGCAGCTTCGACAGGGCTGGAAACACCATATATTTT
CDR3aa: CASSFDRAGNTIYF
j_gene: TRBJ1-3
d_gene: TRBD1
abundance: .
v_gene: TRBV7-2

CDR3nt: TGTGCTAGTGGTTTTGCGGGGACTGGAAACACCATATATTTT
CDR3aa: CASGFAGTGNTIYF
j_gene: TRBJ1-3
d_gene: .
abundance: .
v_gene: TRBV12-5

CDR3nt: TGTGCCAGCAGCGAAGGTGGGACTAGCGAAGAGACCCAGTACTTC
CDR3aa: CASSEGGTSEETQYF
j_gene: TRBJ2-5
d_gene: TRBD2
abundance: .
v_gene: TRBV7-9